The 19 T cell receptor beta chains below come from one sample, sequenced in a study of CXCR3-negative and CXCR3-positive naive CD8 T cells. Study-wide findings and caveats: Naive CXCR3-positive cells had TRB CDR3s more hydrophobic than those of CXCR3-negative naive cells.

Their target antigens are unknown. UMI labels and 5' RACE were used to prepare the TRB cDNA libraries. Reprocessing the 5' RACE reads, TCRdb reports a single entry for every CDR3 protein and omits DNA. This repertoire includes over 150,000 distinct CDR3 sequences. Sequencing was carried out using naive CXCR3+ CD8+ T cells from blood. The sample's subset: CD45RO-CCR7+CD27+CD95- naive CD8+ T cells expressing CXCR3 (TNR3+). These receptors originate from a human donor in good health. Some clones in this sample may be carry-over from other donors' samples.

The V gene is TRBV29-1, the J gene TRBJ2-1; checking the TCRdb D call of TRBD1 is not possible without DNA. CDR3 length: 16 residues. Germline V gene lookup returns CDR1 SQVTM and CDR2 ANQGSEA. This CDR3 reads CSVEPPGQGSYNEQFF.

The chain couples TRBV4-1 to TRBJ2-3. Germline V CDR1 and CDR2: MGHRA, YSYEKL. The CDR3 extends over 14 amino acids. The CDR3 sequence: CASSRSTLDDTQYF.

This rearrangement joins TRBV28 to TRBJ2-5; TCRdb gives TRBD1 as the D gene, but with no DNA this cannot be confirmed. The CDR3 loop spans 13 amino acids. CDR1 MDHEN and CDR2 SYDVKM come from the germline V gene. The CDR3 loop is CASTLWGAETQYF.

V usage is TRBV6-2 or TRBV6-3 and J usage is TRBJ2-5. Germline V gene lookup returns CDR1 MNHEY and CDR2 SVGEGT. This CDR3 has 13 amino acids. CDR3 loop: CASSISAQETQYF.

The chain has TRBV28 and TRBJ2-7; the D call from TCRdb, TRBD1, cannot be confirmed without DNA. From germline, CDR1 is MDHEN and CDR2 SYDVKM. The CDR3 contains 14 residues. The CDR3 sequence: CASNGDSRSYEQYF.

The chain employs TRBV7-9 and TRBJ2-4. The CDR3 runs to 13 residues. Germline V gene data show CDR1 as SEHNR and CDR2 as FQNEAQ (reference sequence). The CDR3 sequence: CASSLGAKNIQYF.

CDR3 region: CASTLKLGIGEQFF. The V and J genes are TRBV7-6 and TRBJ2-1. The CDR3 consists of 14 residues. The germline gives CDR1 SGHVS, CDR2 FNYEAQ.

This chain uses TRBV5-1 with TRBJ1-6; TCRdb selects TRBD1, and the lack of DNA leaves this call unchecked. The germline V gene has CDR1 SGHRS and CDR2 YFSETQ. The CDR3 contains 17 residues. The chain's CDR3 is CASSLDPIQVVNSPLHF.

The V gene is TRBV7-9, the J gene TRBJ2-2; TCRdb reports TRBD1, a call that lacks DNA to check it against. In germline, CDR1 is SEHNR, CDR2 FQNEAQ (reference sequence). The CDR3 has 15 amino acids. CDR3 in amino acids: CASSFLDRGNGELFF.

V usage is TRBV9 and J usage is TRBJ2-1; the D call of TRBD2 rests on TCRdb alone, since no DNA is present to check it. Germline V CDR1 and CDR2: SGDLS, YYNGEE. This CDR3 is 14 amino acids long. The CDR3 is CASSPSTAGNEQFF. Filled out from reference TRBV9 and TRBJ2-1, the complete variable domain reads DSGVTQTPKHLITATGQRVTLRCSPRSGDLSVYWYQQSLDQGLQFLIQYYNGEERAKGNILERFSAQQFPDLHSELNLSSLELGDSALYFCASSPSTAGNEQFFGPGTRLTVL.

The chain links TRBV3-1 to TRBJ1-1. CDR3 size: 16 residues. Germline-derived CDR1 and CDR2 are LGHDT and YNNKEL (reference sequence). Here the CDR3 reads CASSQRTQDPNTEAFF.

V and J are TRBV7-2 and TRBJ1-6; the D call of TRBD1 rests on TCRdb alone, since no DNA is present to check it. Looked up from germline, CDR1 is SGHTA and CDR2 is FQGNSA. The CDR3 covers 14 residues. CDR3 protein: CASSLGIQGFPLHF.

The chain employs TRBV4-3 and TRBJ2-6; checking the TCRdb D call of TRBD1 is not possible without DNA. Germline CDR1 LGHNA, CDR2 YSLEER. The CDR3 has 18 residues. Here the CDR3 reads CASSQVSQGFSGANVLTF.

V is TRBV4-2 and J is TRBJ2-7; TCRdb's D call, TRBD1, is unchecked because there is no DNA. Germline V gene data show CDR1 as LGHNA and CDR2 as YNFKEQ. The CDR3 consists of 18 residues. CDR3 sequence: CASSQAPSNRDISYEQYF.

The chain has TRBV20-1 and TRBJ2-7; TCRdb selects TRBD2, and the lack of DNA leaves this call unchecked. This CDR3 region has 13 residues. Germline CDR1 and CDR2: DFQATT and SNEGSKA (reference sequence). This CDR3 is CSAGLAGTNEQYF.

The CDR3 loop is CASSYQGHPEAFF. The chain employs TRBV6-5 and TRBJ1-1. The CDR3 is made up of 13 amino acids. Per the germline V gene, CDR1 is MNHEY and CDR2 is SVGAGI.

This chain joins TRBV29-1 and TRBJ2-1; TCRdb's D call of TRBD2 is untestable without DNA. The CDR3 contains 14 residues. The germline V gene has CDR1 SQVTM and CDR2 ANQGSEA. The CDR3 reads CSVSGPSSYNEQFF.

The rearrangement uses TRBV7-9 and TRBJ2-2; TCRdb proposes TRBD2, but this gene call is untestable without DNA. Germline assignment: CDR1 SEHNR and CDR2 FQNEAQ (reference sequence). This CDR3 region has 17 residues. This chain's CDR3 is CASSLIYRTGVTGELFF.

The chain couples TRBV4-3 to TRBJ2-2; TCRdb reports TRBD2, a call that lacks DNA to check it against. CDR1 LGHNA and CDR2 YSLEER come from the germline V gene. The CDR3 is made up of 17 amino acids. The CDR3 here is CASSRLRGGEITGELFF.